Listed below are T cell receptor beta chains from one sample, sequenced in a study of T cells in Graves' hyperthyroidism and ophthalmopathy. TCRdb called the multiplex PCR reads again in MiXCR, with one record for every CDR3 protein. This table holds 550,000 to 600,000 distinct CDR3 sequences, 15% to 20% found once. Sequenced material: blood. The receptors originated from a young woman with Graves' hyperthyroidism. CDR3s include the opening cysteine and the closing phenylalanine or tryptophan. A D gene is named only where the DNA matches it firmly. Part of the rows lack a size; the others show once, few, many or a class for expanded clones.

TRBV7-2	TRBJ1-1	many	.	TGTGCCAGCAGCTTAGCGGGACGGGGGGAAGCTTTCTTT	CASSLAGRGEAFF
TRBV6-1	TRBJ1-2	.	.	TGTGCCAGCAGTGAATCCGACTATGGCTACACCTTC	CASSESDYGYTF
TRBV5-4	TRBJ1-2	.	TRBD1	TGTGCCAGCAGCTTGCAGGGGGCTAACTATGGCTACACCTTC	CASSLQGANYGYTF
TRBV13	TRBJ2-1	many	TRBD2	TGTGCCAGCAGCCGGACCGGGACTAGTCTCGGTGAGCAGTTCTTC	CASSRTGTSLGEQFF
TRBV2	TRBJ1-1	many	.	TGTGCCAGCCTTAGACAGGAAACGGCTTTCTTT	CASLRQETAFF
TRBV2	TRBJ2-3	.	TRBD1	TGTGCCAGCAGTCTTACACCCGGGACAGGAAGCTTTAGCATAGATACGCAGTATTTT	CASSLTPGTGSFSIDTQYF
TRBV2	TRBJ2-3	many	.	TGTGCCAGCGTGATGGGCTTTCGTGGCACAGATACGCAGTATTTT	CASVMGFRGTDTQYF
TRBV28	TRBJ1-2	many	.	TGTGCCAGCAGAAACGACAGGTTCTATGGCTACACCTTC	CASRNDRFYGYTF
TRBV7-9	TRBJ1-1	many	.	TGTGCCAGCAGCTTTGGAGCCGGCAGCGCTGAAGCTTTCTTT	CASSFGAGSAEAFF
TRBV12-3/TRBV12-4	TRBJ1-2	.	.	TGTGCCAGCGGGCGAGTCTATGGCTACACCTTC	CASGRVYGYTF
TRBV19	TRBJ2-6	few	.	TGTGCCAGTAGTACCCTACCTGGGGCCAACGTCCTGACTTTC	CASSTLPGANVLTF
TRBV5-1	TRBJ2-5	.	.	TGCGCCAGCAGCTTGGCGCCCCCCGACGAGACCCAGTACTTC	CASSLAPPDETQYF